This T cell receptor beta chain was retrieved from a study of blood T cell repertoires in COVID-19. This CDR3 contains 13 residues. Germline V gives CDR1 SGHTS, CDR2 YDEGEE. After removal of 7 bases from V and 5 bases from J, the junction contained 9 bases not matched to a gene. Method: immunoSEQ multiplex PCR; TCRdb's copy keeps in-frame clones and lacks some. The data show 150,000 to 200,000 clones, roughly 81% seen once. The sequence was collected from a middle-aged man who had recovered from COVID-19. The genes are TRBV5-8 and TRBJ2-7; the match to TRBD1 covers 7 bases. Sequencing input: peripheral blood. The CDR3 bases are TGTGCCAGCCTTGGGACAGTCATCCACGAGCAGTACTTC. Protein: CASLGTVIHEQYF.